One and the same sample provided the 20 T cell receptor beta chains below, sequenced in a study of blood T cell repertoires in COVID-19. Sequencing used immunoSEQ multiplex PCR; TCRdb keeps in-frame clones, though not all of them. The sample has 250,000 to 300,000 clones, around 83% seen once. Sequencing was done on a sample of peripheral blood. The receptor set was obtained from a man younger than 35 with active or convalescent COVID-19.

J is TRBJ2-1 and V is TRBV4-3, with D perhaps TRBD1 (7 bases). Germline CDR1 and CDR2: LGHNA and YSLEER. The CDR3 runs 14 residues. With 4 bases removed from V and 8 bases from J, the gap between germline ends came to 15 bases. CDR3 sequence: CASSRQGASDEQFF. In DNA form, the CDR3 reads TGCGCCAGCAGCCGACAGGGAGCTAGCGATGAGCAGTTCTTC.

The gene calls are TRBV19 and TRBJ1-3; D unresolved. The germline V and J ends were trimmed by 6 bases and 0 bases, with 12 bases remaining between them. The CDR3 sequence is 15 residues long. The germline V gene has CDR1 LNHDA and CDR2 SQIVND (reference sequence). The CDR3 coding sequence is TGTGCCAGTAGCCCTCCGGGTATCTCTGGAAACACCATATATTTT. Translated: CASSPPGISGNTIYF.

The chain is built from TRBV5-1 and TRBJ2-2; TRBD2 is a possible D gene (5 bases). Germline assignment: CDR1 SGHRS and CDR2 YFSETQ. V shed 5 bases and J shed 3 bases, with 8 bases lying between them. The CDR3 loop spans 13 amino acids. CDR3 loop: CASRRVDTGELFF. CDR3 coding DNA: TGCGCCAGCAGGAGGGTTGACACCGGGGAGCTGTTTTTT.

V usage is TRBV11-2 and J usage is TRBJ1-2; D is unclear. There are 14 residues in the CDR3. Germline loops: CDR1 SGHAT, CDR2 FQNNGV. V lost 1 base, J lost 8 bases, and 14 bases lay in between. In DNA, the CDR3 is TGTGCCAGCAGCTTAGTCGAGGAAGGCACAGGCTACACCTTC. Its translation: CASSLVEEGTGYTF.

V and J are TRBV5-1 and TRBJ1-6; 7 nucleotides match TRBD1. CDR3 size: 14 residues. From germline, CDR1 is SGHRS and CDR2 YFSETQ. Trimming removed 3 bases from V and 5 bases from J; junction bases left unmatched: 2. The CDR3 sequence is CASSSDRDNSPLHF. In nucleotides, the CDR3 is TGCGCCAGCAGCTCTGACAGGGATAATTCACCCCTCCACTTT.

This rearrangement joins TRBV5-1 to TRBJ1-4; 7 positions match TRBD1. Germline V gene data show CDR1 as SGHRS and CDR2 as YFSETQ. The ends lost 4 bases at V and 2 bases at J; junction bases unmatched: 11. This CDR3 is 17 amino acids long. The CDR3: CASSPGQGGRTNEKLFF. The DNA of the CDR3 is TGCGCCAGCAGCCCTGGACAAGGGGGCCGTACTAATGAAAAACTGTTTTTT.

The chain employs TRBV18 and TRBJ1-5, with D unresolved. V was trimmed by 3 bases and J by 0 bases, leaving 9 bases between them. The CDR3 length is 15 residues. CDR1 and CDR2 from the germline V gene are KGHSH and LQKENI. The CDR3 loop reads CASSPAGNSNQPQHF. CDR3 nucleotide sequence: TGTGCCAGCTCACCTGCCGGGAATAGCAATCAGCCCCAGCATTTT.

The count of this clone is one. The gene calls are TRBV5-6 and TRBJ2-4; the match to TRBD1 covers 9 bases. The CDR3 is made up of 13 amino acids. The germline V gene has CDR1 SGHDT and CDR2 YYEEEE. V shed 4 bases, J shed 8 bases, and the junction held 4 bases outside the gene matches. As DNA, the CDR3 is TGTGCCAGCAGCAGGGACAGGGTTGACATTCAGTACTTC. This encodes CASSRDRVDIQYF.

The rearrangement joins TRBV12-3 or TRBV12-4 to TRBJ2-3, with D possibly being TRBD1 (5 bases). This CDR3 has 13 residues. V lost 7 bases and J 4 bases, leaving 12 bases between the germline ends. The CDR3 DNA follows: TGTGCCAGCACCCAGGGTTTCGCAGATACGCAGTATTTT. It encodes CASTQGFADTQYF.

This chain links TRBV13 with TRBJ2-1; a possible D gene is TRBD2 (5 bases). CDR3 length: 13 amino acids. Germline V gives CDR1 PRHDT, CDR2 FYEKMQ (reference sequence). V lost 2 bases, J lost 10 bases, and 12 bases lay in between. For the CDR3, the DNA is TGTGCCAGCAGCTTATCGGCAGAGCGGGAGCAGTTCTTC. It specifies CASSLSAEREQFF. Supplemented by reference TRBV13 and TRBJ2-1, the full variable domain reads AAGVIQSPRHLIKEKRETATLKCYPIPRHDTVYWYQQGPGQDPQFLISFYEKMQSDKGSIPDRFSAQQFSDYHSELNMSSLELGDSALYFCASSLSAEREQFFGPGTRLTVL.

V usage is TRBV29-1 and J usage is TRBJ1-1; 7 bases line up with TRBD1. Germline CDR1 and CDR2: SQVTM and ANQGSEA. Germline trimming cut 0 bases from V and 6 bases from J; bases unmatched to any gene: 7. The length of the CDR3 is 14 residues. The CDR3 reads CSVEENSQGAEAFF. The CDR3 bases are TGCAGCGTTGAAGAGAATTCTCAGGGGGCTGAAGCTTTCTTT.

The chain has TRBV6-5 and TRBJ1-5; D perhaps matches TRBD1 (5 bases). The V end was cut by 6 bases, the J end by 2 bases, with 11 bases between. This CDR3 is built from 14 residues. CDR1 MNHEY and CDR2 SVGAGI come from the germline V gene. In nucleotides, the CDR3 is TGTGCCAGCAGGGAGGGGTTGGGCAATCAGCCCCAGCATTTT. This gives the protein CASREGLGNQPQHF.

This chain uses TRBV10-3 with TRBJ2-5; 11 bases align to TRBD2. CDR1 is ENHRY and CDR2 is SYGVKD in the germline V gene. CDR3 length: 14 residues. With V trimmed by 10 bases and J by 1 base, 5 bases remained unmatched. The CDR3: CATRLAGPQETQYF. CDR3 sequence (DNA): TGTGCCACTCGACTAGCGGGGCCCCAAGAGACCCAGTACTTC.

V and J are TRBV24-1 and TRBJ2-3, with 8 nucleotides matching TRBD1. V was pared by 9 bases and J by 5 bases, with 6 bases of the junction left unmatched. Germline V gives CDR1 KGHDR, CDR2 SFDVKD. The CDR3 contains 13 residues. CDR3 bases: TGTGCCACCGGGCCAGGGGGCAGAGATACGCAGTATTTT. Translated, it gives CATGPGGRDTQYF.

The rearrangement joins TRBV11-3 to TRBJ1-4; 7 bases line up with TRBD1. The CDR3 is 15 residues long. Germline V gene data show CDR1 as SGHNT and CDR2 as YENEEA. Trimming cost V 4 bases and J 8 bases; bases outside gene matches: 10. This CDR3 reads CASSSLGGPGEKLFF. CDR3 coding DNA: TGTGCCAGCAGCTCCCTAGGGGGCCCGGGGGAAAAACTGTTTTTT. The full variable domain, rest sourced from reference TRBV11-3 and TRBJ1-4, is EAGVVQSPRYKIIEKKQPVAFWCNPISGHNTLYWYLQNLGQGPELLIRYENEEAVDDSQLPKDRFSAERLKGVDSTLKIQPAELGDSAVYLCASSSLGGPGEKLFFGSGTQLSVL.

This clone was found a few times. The gene calls are TRBV11-1 and TRBJ1-1, with TRBD1 matching over 9 bases. The germline CDR1 and CDR2 sequences are SGHAT and FQDESV (reference sequence). The CDR3 length is 14 residues. Unmatched junction bases numbered 3, after V lost 4 bases and J lost 3 bases. CDR3 in DNA: TGTGCCAGCAGCTCGACAGGGGGTTACACTGAAGCTTTCTTT. Translation: CASSSTGGYTEAFF.

This clone appeared a single time. The rearrangement joins TRBV5-6 to TRBJ1-6, with TRBD1 matching over 8 bases. Germline CDR1 and CDR2: SGHDT and YYEEEE. CDR3 length: 15 residues. The V gene end was trimmed by 0 bases and the J gene end by 8 bases; junction bases not matched to a gene: 4. The CDR3 DNA reads as TGTGCCAGCAGCTTGGCCGGGACAGGCTATTCACCCCTCCACTTT. Protein: CASSLAGTGYSPLHF. Using reference TRBV5-6 and TRBJ1-6 for the parts outside the CDR3, the full variable domain is DAGVTQSPTHLIKTRGQQVTLRCSPKSGHDTVSWYQQALGQGPQFIFQYYEEEERQRGNFPDRFSGHQFPNYSSELNVNALLLGDSALYLCASSLAGTGYSPLHFGNGTRLTVT.

The chain is built from TRBV4-3 and TRBJ2-1; TRBD2 might be the D (5 bases). V lost 4 bases to trimming and J lost 13 bases, with 14 bases between them. The germline CDR1 and CDR2 sequences are LGHNA and YSLEER. This CDR3 is built from 12 residues. CDR3 sequence reads: CASSPTSGVQFF. CDR3 in DNA: TGCGCCAGCAGCCCGACGAGCGGAGTACAGTTCTTC.

This rearrangement joins TRBV19 to TRBJ2-1; the D gene is possibly TRBD2 (6 bases). Trimming took off 6 bases at V and 6 bases at J, with 12 bases between the two ends. This CDR3 spans 13 amino acids. Per germline, CDR1 LNHDA and CDR2 SQIVND (reference sequence). CDR3 in amino acids: CASRGLESNEQFF. The DNA of the CDR3 is TGTGCCAGTAGGGGACTGGAGAGCAATGAGCAGTTCTTC.

The DNA of the CDR3 is TGTGCCAGCAGTAGGAGGCAGGGGGATCGATCCTACGAGCAGTACTTC. Translation: CASSRRQGDRSYEQYF. V gene TRBV27 combines with J gene TRBJ2-7, with 7 bases aligning to TRBD1. Per the germline V gene, CDR1 is MNHEY and CDR2 is SMNVEV (reference sequence). With V trimmed by 5 bases and J by 1 base, 11 bases remained unmatched. CDR3 size: 16 residues.